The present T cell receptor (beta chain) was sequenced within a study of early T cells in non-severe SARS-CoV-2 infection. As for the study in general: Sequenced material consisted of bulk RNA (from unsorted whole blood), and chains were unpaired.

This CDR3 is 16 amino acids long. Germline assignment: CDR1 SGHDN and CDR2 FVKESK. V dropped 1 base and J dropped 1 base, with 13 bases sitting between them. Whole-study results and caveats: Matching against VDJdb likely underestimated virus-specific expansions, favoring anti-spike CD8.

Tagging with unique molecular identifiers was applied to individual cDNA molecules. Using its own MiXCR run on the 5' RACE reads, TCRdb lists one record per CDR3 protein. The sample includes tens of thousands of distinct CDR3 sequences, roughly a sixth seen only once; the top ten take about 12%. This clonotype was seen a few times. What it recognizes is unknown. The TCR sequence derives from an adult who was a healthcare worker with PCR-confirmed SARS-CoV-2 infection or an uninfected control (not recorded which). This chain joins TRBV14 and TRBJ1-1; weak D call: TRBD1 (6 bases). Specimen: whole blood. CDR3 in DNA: TGTGCCAGCAGCCAAGTTTACGGGACACCGAACACTGAAGCTTTCTTT. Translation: CASSQVYGTPNTEAFF.